This T cell receptor beta chain was observed in a study of breast tumors, draining lymph nodes, adjacent tissues. Study findings and constraints: That most tumor T cells come from lymph nodes remained unproven. Luminal-like breast cancer showed significantly greater tumor-nontumor repertoire similarity than basal-like breast cancer did. Findings are consistent with lymph node origin and intratumoral expansion of most tumor T cells. Tumor TCR diversity was below lymph nodes but above nontumor tissue.

This clonotype was seen ten or more times. Its antigen is still unknown. TCRdb redid the calling of the multiplex PCR reads with MiXCR, one entry per CDR3 protein. In the table there are under 110,000 distinct CDR3 sequences, less than 40% of which are singletons. Samples came from axillary lymph nodes draining the breast cancer. This TCR was sampled from a female donor with breast cancer. Some clones in this sample may be carry-over from other donors' samples. Sequencing was done on a sample of axillary lymph node tissue.

CDR3 sequence reads: CSAPVNVLSTDTQYF. CDR3 nucleotide sequence: TGCAGTGCCCCCGTGAATGTACTATCCACAGATACGCAGTATTTT. The gene calls are TRBV20-1 and TRBJ2-3; the D is unclear. CDR1 is DFQATT, CDR2 SNEGSKA, per germline (reference sequence). V lost 6 bases to trimming and J lost 2 bases, with 18 bases between them. This CDR3 spans 15 amino acids.